This T cell receptor beta chain was profiled in a study of T-cell memory formation after mild COVID-19. The CDR3 is made up of 15 amino acids. Trimming took off 2 bases at V and 1 base at J, with 11 bases between the two ends. Germline CDR1 and CDR2: SEHNR and FQNEAQ (reference sequence). Notes on the study in general: Day 15 to 85 contracting clones showed balanced CD4/CD8; later expanders leaned CD4+. Pre-infection memory harbored some responding clones, suggesting cross-reactive memory joined.

TCRdb reprocessed the 5' RACE reads with MiXCR, giving one entry per CDR3 protein. Among approximately 560,000 distinct CDR3 sequences, roughly 17% were seen once, and the ten largest hold roughly 8.2%. About this clonotype itself: Antigen: not known.

Sequencing used PBMCs or a T cell subset sorted from them (not recorded which). The sequence derives from an adult woman who had mild COVID-19 (a few samples of this study predate the infection). Cell type and time point are not known. V is TRBV7-9 and J is TRBJ1-1; possible D gene TRBD1, 5 bases. CDR3 in DNA: TGTGCCAGCAGCTTACCGGGACGGCCGAACACTGAAGCTTTCTTT. Amino acids: CASSLPGRPNTEAFF.